This T cell receptor (beta chain) originates from a study of OX40 agonist ivuxolimab in advanced cancers. About the study: A partial response was reached by three patients: one with hepatocellular carcinoma and two with cutaneous melanoma.

The table came from immunoSEQ multiplex PCR; TCRdb's copy has only in-frame clones and leaves some out. The sample includes fewer than 80,000 clones, 88% of them seen just once. Points on this clone: Its antigen is as yet unknown.

Overall study findings and caveats: Dosing at 0.1 to 3.0 mg/kg was accompanied by clonal expansion of CD4+ and CD8+ blood T cells by week 6.

The TCR originated in an adult with an advanced solid tumor such as melanoma, head and neck, liver or kidney cancer. The specimen was CD4+ or CD8+ T cells sorted from blood, collected in a trial of the OX40 agonist ivuxolimab.

CDR3 DNA: TGTGCCAGCAGCCTGAGGACTAGGGGGTATGGGACCCAGTACTTC. This sequence encodes CASSLRTRGYGTQYF. The V gene is TRBV7-6, the J gene TRBJ2-5, with D tentatively TRBD2 (7 bases). CDR1 is SGHVS and CDR2 is FNYEAQ in the germline V gene. This CDR3 region has 15 residues. Trimming took 5 bases from V and 7 from J, leaving 20 bases between them.